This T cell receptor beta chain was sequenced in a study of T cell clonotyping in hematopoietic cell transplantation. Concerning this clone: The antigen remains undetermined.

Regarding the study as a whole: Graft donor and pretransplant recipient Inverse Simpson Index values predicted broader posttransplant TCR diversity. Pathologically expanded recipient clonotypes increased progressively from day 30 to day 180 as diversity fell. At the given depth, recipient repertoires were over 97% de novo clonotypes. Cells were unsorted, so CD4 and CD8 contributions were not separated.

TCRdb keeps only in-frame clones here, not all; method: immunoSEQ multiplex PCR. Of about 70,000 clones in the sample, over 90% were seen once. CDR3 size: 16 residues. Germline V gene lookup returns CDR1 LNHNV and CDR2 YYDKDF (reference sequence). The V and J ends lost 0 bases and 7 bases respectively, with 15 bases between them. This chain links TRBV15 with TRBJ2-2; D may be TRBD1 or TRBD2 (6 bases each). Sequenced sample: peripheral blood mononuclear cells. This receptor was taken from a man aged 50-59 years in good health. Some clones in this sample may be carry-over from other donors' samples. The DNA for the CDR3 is TGTGCCACCAGCAGAGATAGGGGGGAGCGAATCGGGGAGCTGTTTTTT. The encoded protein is CATSRDRGERIGELFF.